This entry lists 5 T cell receptor beta chains sequenced from one sample in a study of cytomegalovirus exposure and HLA in healthy donors (dated by TCRdb to about 2017). Libraries were constructed by the immunoSEQ multiplex PCR assay. The multiplex PCR relied on a mix of 60 forward primers for TCR Vbeta segments and 13 reverse primers for TCR Jbeta segments. The clones in this table, taken by TCRdb from immuneACCESS, are in-frame only. Not every clone is retained; where verified, under half of the shortfall comes from an unresolved V gene, and the cause of the rest is unknown. This sample lists just under 250,000 clones; roughly 87% were detected once. 5.4% of the sample is held by the ten biggest clonotypes. Sequencing was done on a sample of PBMCs. The receptors here all came from a woman aged 35 to 49 in good health and CMV-seropositive.

About this clone: An end of the junction differs from the germline gene, which may be a read error. V and J are TRBV6-5 and TRBJ1-5; D gene uncertain. Germline V gene data show CDR1 as MNHEY and CDR2 as SVGAGI. The CDR3 has 14 residues. The CDR3: CASSHSGGNQPQHF. CDR3 nucleotides: TGTGCCAGCAGTCACTCCGGCGGAAATCAGCCCCAGCATTTT.

This chain joins TRBV29-1 and TRBJ1-2; perhaps TRBD1 as D (5 bases). V was clipped by 8 bases and J by 6 bases, with 13 bases between them. The germline V gene encodes CDR1 SQVTM and CDR2 ANQGSEA. CDR3 size: 11 residues. CDR3 region: CSLLGGDGYTF. DNA for the CDR3: TGCAGCCTCCTGGGGGGAGATGGCTACACCTTC.

The chain carries TRBV5-1 and TRBJ2-2; 11 nucleotides align to TRBD1. This CDR3 has 15 amino acids. The junction had 1 base not matched to a gene; V was cut back by 3 bases and J by 3 bases. CDR1 is SGHRS, CDR2 YFSETQ, per germline. In DNA, the CDR3 is TGCGCCAGCAGCTGGACAGGGGGCTACACCGGGGAGCTGTTTTTT. Its translation: CASSWTGGYTGELFF.

The CDR3 coding sequence is TGTGCCAGCAGCCTACCCCGGGTGGGACAAGGGTCGACCCAGTACTTC. It translates to CASSLPRVGQGSTQYF. V and J are TRBV7-9 and TRBJ2-5, with D possibly being TRBD1 (6 bases). V lost 5 bases and J 7 bases, leaving 23 bases between the germline ends. CDR3 size: 16 residues. CDR1 is SEHNR and CDR2 is FQNEAQ in the germline V gene (reference sequence). Together with reference TRBV7-9 and TRBJ2-5, the CDR3 gives the full variable domain: DTGVSQNPRHKITKRGQNVTFRCDPISEHNRLYWYRQTLGQGPEFLTYFQNEAQLEKSRLLSDRFSAERPKGSFSTLEIQRTEQGDSAMYLCASSLPRVGQGSTQYFGPGTRLLVL.

This sequence joins TRBV7-9 and TRBJ1-3; weak D call: TRBD1 (6 bases). The CDR3 runs to 18 residues. V lost 5 bases and J lost 3, with 23 bases in between. Germline V gives CDR1 SEHNR, CDR2 FQNEAQ (reference sequence). In nucleotides, the CDR3 is TGTGCCAGCAGCCCTAGTAGGGCAGGGGCTGAGGATGGAAACACCATATATTTT. Amino acid sequence: CASSPSRAGAEDGNTIYF. The entire variable domain, with the rest obtained from reference TRBV7-9 and TRBJ1-3, is as follows: DTGVSQNPRHKITKRGQNVTFRCDPISEHNRLYWYRQTLGQGPEFLTYFQNEAQLEKSRLLSDRFSAERPKGSFSTLEIQRTEQGDSAMYLCASSPSRAGAEDGNTIYFGEGSWLTVV.